Many counts were recorded for the clone carrying this T cell receptor beta chain. The entry originates in a study of T cells in Graves' hyperthyroidism and ophthalmopathy. RNA transcripts served as the template for amplifying TCR beta CDR3 regions. The TCR CDR3 was amplified in a first-round RT-PCR using the HTBI primer set. TCRdb reprocessed the multiplex PCR reads via MiXCR and lists one record per CDR3 protein. The profile shows fewer than 650,000 distinct CDR3 sequences, 12% to 15% of them singletons. Trimming cost V 5 bases and J 0 bases, with 11 bases left between them. CDR1 and CDR2 from the germline V gene are MNHNS and SASEGT. This CDR3 is built from 15 residues.

Source material: blood. The receptor comes from a woman aged 40 to 50 with Graves' hyperthyroidism. V is TRBV6-1 and J is TRBJ1-3; tentative D call: TRBD1 (6 bases). The CDR3 sequence is CASSYGQSSGNTIYF. DNA of the CDR3: TGTGCCAGCAGTTACGGACAGAGCTCTGGAAACACCATATATTTT.